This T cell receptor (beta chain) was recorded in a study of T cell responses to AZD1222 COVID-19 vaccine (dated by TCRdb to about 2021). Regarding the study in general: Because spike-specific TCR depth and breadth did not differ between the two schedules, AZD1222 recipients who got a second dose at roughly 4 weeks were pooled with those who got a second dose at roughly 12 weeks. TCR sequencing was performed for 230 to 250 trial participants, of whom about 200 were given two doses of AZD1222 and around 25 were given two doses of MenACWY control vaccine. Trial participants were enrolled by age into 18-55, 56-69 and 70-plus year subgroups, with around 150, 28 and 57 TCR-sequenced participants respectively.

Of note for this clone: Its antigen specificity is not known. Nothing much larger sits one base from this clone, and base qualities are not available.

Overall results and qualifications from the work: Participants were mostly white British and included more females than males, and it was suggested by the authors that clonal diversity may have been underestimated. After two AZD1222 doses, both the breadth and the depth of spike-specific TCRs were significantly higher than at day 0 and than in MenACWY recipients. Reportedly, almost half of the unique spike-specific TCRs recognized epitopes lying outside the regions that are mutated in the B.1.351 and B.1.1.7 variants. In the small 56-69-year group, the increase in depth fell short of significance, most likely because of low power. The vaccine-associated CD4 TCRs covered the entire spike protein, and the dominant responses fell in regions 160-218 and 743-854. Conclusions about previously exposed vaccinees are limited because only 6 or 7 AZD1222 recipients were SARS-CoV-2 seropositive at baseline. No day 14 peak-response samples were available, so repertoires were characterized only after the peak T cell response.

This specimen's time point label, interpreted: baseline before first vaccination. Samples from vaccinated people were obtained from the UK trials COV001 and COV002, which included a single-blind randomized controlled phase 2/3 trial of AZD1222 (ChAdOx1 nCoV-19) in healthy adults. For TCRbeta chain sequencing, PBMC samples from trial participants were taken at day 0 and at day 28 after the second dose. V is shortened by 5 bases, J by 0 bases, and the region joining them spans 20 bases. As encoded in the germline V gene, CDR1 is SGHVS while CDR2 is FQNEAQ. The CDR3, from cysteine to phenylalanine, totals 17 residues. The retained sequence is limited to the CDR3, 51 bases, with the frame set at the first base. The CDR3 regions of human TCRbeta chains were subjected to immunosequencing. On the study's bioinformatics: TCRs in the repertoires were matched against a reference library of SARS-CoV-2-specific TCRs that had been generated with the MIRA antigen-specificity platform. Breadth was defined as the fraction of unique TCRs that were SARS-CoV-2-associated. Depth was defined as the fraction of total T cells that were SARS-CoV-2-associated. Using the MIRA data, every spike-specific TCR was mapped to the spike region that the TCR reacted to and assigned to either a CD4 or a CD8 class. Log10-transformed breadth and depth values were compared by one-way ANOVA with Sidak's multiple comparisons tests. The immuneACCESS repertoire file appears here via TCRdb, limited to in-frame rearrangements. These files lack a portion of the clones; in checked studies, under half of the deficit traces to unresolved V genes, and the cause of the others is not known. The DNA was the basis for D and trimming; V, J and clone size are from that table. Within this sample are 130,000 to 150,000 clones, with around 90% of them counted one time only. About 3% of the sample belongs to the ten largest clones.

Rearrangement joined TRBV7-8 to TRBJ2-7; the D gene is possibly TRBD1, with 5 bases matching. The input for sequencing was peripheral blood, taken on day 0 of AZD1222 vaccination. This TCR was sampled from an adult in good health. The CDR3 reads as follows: CASSPTRRSTVSYEQYF. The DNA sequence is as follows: TGTGCCAGCAGCCCGACACGGCGGTCGACAGTCTCCTACGAGCAGTACTTC.